These 29 T cell receptor beta chains were sequenced from one sample in a study of T cells in Graves' hyperthyroidism and ophthalmopathy. Amplified TCR beta CDR3 regions came from RNA transcripts. During a first-round RT-PCR of the TCR CDR3, the HTBI primer set was used. TCRdb redid the calling of the multiplex PCR reads with MiXCR, one entry per CDR3 protein. The data contain roughly 580,000 distinct CDR3 sequences, roughly 14% of them singletons. Sequencing was done on a sample of blood. These receptors came from a woman in her twenties or thirties with Graves' hyperthyroidism that later progressed to Graves' ophthalmopathy.

This clonotype has only a few counts. V and J are TRBV28 and TRBJ2-7; no clear D. The CDR3 is 10 residues long. CDR1 is MDHEN and CDR2 is SYDVKM in the germline V gene. V lost 6 bases and J 5 bases, leaving 5 bases between the germline ends. The CDR3 DNA sequence: TGTGCCAGCAGCTCTAACGAGCAGTACTTC. It specifies CASSSNEQYF.

The V call is TRBV5-8, the J call TRBJ1-1; 7 positions match TRBD1. CDR3 size: 15 residues. Germline-derived CDR1 and CDR2 are SGHTS and YDEGEE. J was trimmed by 1 base and V by 0 bases; bases with no gene match: 3. The CDR3 here is CASSLAQGSNTEAFF. DNA for the CDR3: TGTGCCAGCAGCTTGGCACAGGGGTCGAACACTGAAGCTTTCTTT.

This clonotype came up a few times. One base away lies a much larger clone, so this may be a sequencing read error. The chain carries TRBV12-3 or TRBV12-4 and TRBJ1-2; weak D call: TRBD1 (5 bases). The CDR3 runs to 17 residues. The CDR3 sequence: CAGSLSALGGEVHGYTF. As DNA, the CDR3 is TGTGCCGGCAGTTTATCTGCGCTCGGGGGGGAAGTTCATGGCTACACCTTC.

This clonotype was seen ten or more times. This chain connects TRBV7-2 to TRBJ2-3; 8 bases align to TRBD2. The V gene's germline CDR1 is SGHTA and CDR2 FQGNSA. The ends lost 3 bases at V and 0 bases at J; junction bases unmatched: 5. The CDR3 length is 16 residues. CDR3 in DNA: TGTGCCAGCAGCTTGGGTAGCGGGATCAGCACAGATACGCAGTATTTT. Protein product: CASSLGSGISTDTQYF.

The sample holds a few counts of this clonotype. The rearrangement joins TRBV6-2 or TRBV6-3 to TRBJ2-3; D is ambiguous. Deletions cut 3 bases from V and 2 bases from J, with 3 bases between. The CDR3 extends over 12 amino acids. CDR1 MNHEY and CDR2 SVGEGT come from the germline V gene. The CDR3 protein is CASSYATDTQYF. The CDR3 DNA reads as TGTGCCAGCAGTTATGCCACAGATACGCAGTATTTT.

CDR3 DNA: TGTGCCAGCAGTCACGCCGGAGGGCCGAAGGGAGAGACCCAGTACTTC. Its translation: CASSHAGGPKGETQYF. This rearrangement joins TRBV7-9 to TRBJ2-5, with D tentatively TRBD2 (6 bases). The CDR3 consists of 16 residues. Trimming pared 6 bases from V and 4 bases from J, leaving 21 bases between. Germline CDR1 SEHNR, CDR2 FQNEAQ (reference sequence).

On this clonotype itself: One end of the junction is discordant with germline, which a read error may explain. The rearrangement joins TRBV18 to TRBJ1-2; no clear D. This CDR3 spans 12 amino acids. Germline V gene data show CDR1 as KGHSH and CDR2 as LQKENI. The CDR3 DNA sequence: TGTGCCAGCTCACCCGGCACCTATGGCTGCACCTTC. Translation gives CASSPGTYGCTF.

This clonotype was counted at least ten times. One end of the junction does not line up with germline, which may come from a read error. This rearrangement joins TRBV7-7 to TRBJ2-2; the D is unclear. This CDR3 contains 14 residues. Germline CDR1 is SSHAT and CDR2 is FNYEAQ (reference sequence). The CDR3, as DNA: TGTGCTAGCAGCTTAGTACCGGGCACCGGGGAGCTGTTTTTT. Translated, it gives CASSLVPGTGELFF.

This chain connects TRBV28 to TRBJ1-2; a weak D match, TRBD1 (5 bases). CDR3 length: 14 amino acids. Trimming removed 5 bases from V and 4 bases from J, with 14 bases in between. Germline values: CDR1 MDHEN, CDR2 SYDVKM. CDR3 coding DNA: TGTGCCAGCAGTGCAGTCCTAACAGGCTATGGCTACACCTTC. Translated, it gives CASSAVLTGYGYTF.

A word on this clonotype: Being one base from a much bigger clone, this may be a read error. The chain joins TRBV6-5 to TRBJ2-1; D uncertain. Trimming took 4 bases from V and 4 from J, leaving 14 bases between them. The CDR3 runs to 15 residues. CDR1 is MNHEY and CDR2 is SVGAGI in the germline V gene. The DNA of the CDR3 is TGTGCCAGCAGTTTGGGTAGCAGGAATTACAATGAGCAGTTCTTC. Protein product: CASSLGSRNYNEQFF.

This clonotype showed up many times. The chain carries TRBV28 and TRBJ2-2; either TRBD1 or TRBD2 may supply D (5 bases each). The CDR3 covers 13 residues. Germline V gene data show CDR1 as MDHEN and CDR2 as SYDVKM. The V end was cut by 5 bases, the J end by 6 bases, with 10 bases between. The CDR3 here is CASSEGTSGELFF. The DNA for the CDR3 is TGTGCCAGCAGTGAAGGGACGTCCGGGGAGCTGTTTTTT.

At least ten counts were recorded for this clonotype. This chain links TRBV29-1 with TRBJ1-1; D might be TRBD1 (5 bases). The CDR3 consists of 13 residues. Germline loops: CDR1 SQVTM, CDR2 ANQGSEA. V was shortened by 4 bases and J by 3 bases, with 12 bases between the two germline ends. CDR3 coding DNA: TGCAGCGTTGGGCGGGGCACGTACACTGAAGCTTTCTTT. Its protein product is CSVGRGTYTEAFF.

This clonotype occurred many times. As DNA, the CDR3 is TGTGCCAGCTCACCATACGTGGAAAACACCATATATTTT. It specifies CASSPYVENTIYF. The gene calls are TRBV18 and TRBJ1-3; D is ambiguous. Trimming shortened V by 2 bases and J by 6 bases, and 8 bases separated the two germline ends. From germline, CDR1 is KGHSH and CDR2 LQKENI. There are 13 residues in the CDR3.

This chain joins TRBV12-3 or TRBV12-4 and TRBJ1-5, with TRBD1 matching 7 bases. The CDR3 totals 12 residues. The V segment lost 9 bases and the J segment 5 bases; nucleotides outside the gene matches: 4. The CDR3 loop reads CASTGDDQPQHF. CDR3 coding DNA: TGTGCCAGTACAGGGGATGATCAGCCCCAGCATTTT.

Many counts were recorded for this clonotype. This sequence joins TRBV7-9 and TRBJ2-7; D is perhaps TRBD2 (6 bases). The V end lost 5 bases, the J end lost 0 bases, and 14 bases lay between the germline ends. This CDR3 is built from 15 residues. Germline V gives CDR1 SEHNR, CDR2 FQNEAQ (reference sequence). CDR3 protein: CASSRGLYYSYEQYF. In nucleotides, the CDR3 is TGTGCCAGCAGCAGGGGACTTTACTACTCCTACGAGCAGTACTTC.

This clonotype appeared many times. V and J are TRBV20-1 and TRBJ2-7; 11 positions match TRBD1. Losses at the gene ends were 5 bases for V and 6 bases for J; bases not matched to a gene: 6. This CDR3 spans 13 amino acids. CDR1 and CDR2 (germline): DFQATT, SNEGSKA (reference sequence). CDR3 residues: CSAAGTGGLEQYF. The CDR3 DNA is TGCAGTGCTGCCGGGACAGGGGGTCTCGAGCAGTACTTC.

This clonotype was picked up many times. This chain links TRBV27 with TRBJ1-5; the D is unclear. This CDR3 spans 15 amino acids. V lost 2 bases and J lost 0, with 8 bases in between. CDR1 and CDR2 (germline): MNHEY, SMNVEV (reference sequence). In DNA, the CDR3 is TGTGCCAGCAGTTTACAATGGAATAGCAATCAGCCCCAGCATTTT. Its protein product is CASSLQWNSNQPQHF.

In regard to this clonotype: This could be a read error, since a much larger clone is one nucleotide away. V is TRBV28 and J is TRBJ2-1, with D perhaps being TRBD1 or TRBD2 (5 bases each). Looked up from germline, CDR1 is MDHEN and CDR2 is SYDVKM. This CDR3 comprises 12 residues. The CDR3 sequence: CAISEGITEQFF. CDR3 nucleotides: TGTGCCATCAGTGAGGGGATCACGGAGCAGTTCTTC.

This chain uses TRBV10-3 with TRBJ2-1; 8 nucleotides line up with TRBD2. The CDR3 has 15 residues. Germline assignment: CDR1 ENHRY and CDR2 SYGVKD. The junction had 1 base not matched to a gene; V was cut back by 0 bases and J by 3 bases. Here the CDR3 reads CAISESAGGYNEQFF. The CDR3 DNA is TGTGCCATCAGTGAGTCGGCGGGAGGCTACAATGAGCAGTTCTTC.

This clonotype has just a few counts. This chain joins TRBV7-9 and TRBJ2-5, with D possibly being TRBD2 (5 bases). CDR1 and CDR2 from the germline V gene are SEHNR and FQNEAQ (reference sequence). This CDR3 spans 16 amino acids. Deletions cut 2 bases from V and 0 bases from J, with 13 bases between. The CDR3 region is CASSLMRLRDQETQYF. The DNA of the CDR3 is TGTGCCAGCAGCTTAATGAGACTGAGGGACCAAGAGACCCAGTACTTC.

This clonotype was counted many times. V and J are TRBV30 and TRBJ1-4; 10 bases fit TRBD1. With V trimmed by 5 bases and J by 10 bases, 7 bases remained unmatched. Germline V gives CDR1 GTSNPN, CDR2 SVGIG (reference sequence). CDR3 length equals 13 residues. The CDR3 coding sequence is TGTGCCTGGGCGGGACAGGGGCTAGGAAAACTGTTTTTT. This codes for CAWAGQGLGKLFF. Complete variable domain (other parts from reference TRBV30 and TRBJ1-4): SQTIHQWPATLVQPVGSPLSLECTVEGTSNPNLYWYRQAAGRGLQLLFYSVGIGQISSEVPQNLSASRPQDRQFILSSKKLLLSDSGFYLCAWAGQGLGKLFFGSGTQLSVL.

This clonotype has a handful of counts. V usage is TRBV6-1 and J usage is TRBJ2-6, with D tentatively TRBD1 (6 bases). The CDR3 sequence is 15 residues long. Deletions cut 7 bases from V and 2 bases from J, with 12 bases between. The germline gives CDR1 MNHNS, CDR2 SASEGT. CDR3 region: CASNHGGPGANVLTF. In DNA, the CDR3 is TGTGCCAGCAACCATGGGGGCCCTGGGGCCAACGTCCTGACTTTC.

This clonotype was picked up a small number of times. The rearrangement uses TRBV18 and TRBJ2-5; 7 nucleotides match TRBD2. V lost 4 bases to trimming and J lost 5 bases; unmatched junction nucleotides: 28. Germline V gene lookup returns CDR1 KGHSH and CDR2 LQKENI. This CDR3 region has 21 residues. In nucleotides, the CDR3 is TGTGCCAGCTCACGACCTGGTATGATGCCTGCACTAGCGCTTTTGTGGGAGACCCAGTACTTC. Protein sequence: CASSRPGMMPALALLWETQYF.

This rearrangement joins TRBV30 to TRBJ2-2, with unresolved D. Trimming removed 5 bases at V and 5 bases at J, with 6 bases between. In germline, CDR1 is GTSNPN, CDR2 SVGIG (reference sequence). CDR3 length equals 11 residues. The CDR3 loop reads CAWRQTGELFF. The CDR3 coding sequence is TGTGCCTGGCGGCAGACCGGGGAGCTGTTTTTT. The variable domain in full, completed from reference TRBV30 and TRBJ2-2, reads SQTIHQWPATLVQPVGSPLSLECTVEGTSNPNLYWYRQAAGRGLQLLFYSVGIGQISSEVPQNLSASRPQDRQFILSSKKLLLSDSGFYLCAWRQTGELFFGEGSRLTVL.

In the case of this clonotype: A much larger clone sits a single nucleotide away, making a read error possible. This chain uses TRBV6-4 with TRBJ1-1; D is unclear. This CDR3 contains 16 residues. CDR1 MRHNA and CDR2 SNTAGT come from the germline V gene. The CDR3 loop reads CASSYSGGRTGTEALF. The CDR3 DNA sequence: TGTGCCAGCAGTTACTCGGGAGGGAGAACGGGAACTGAAGCTCTCTTT.

At least ten counts were recorded for this clonotype. The genes are TRBV7-8 and TRBJ2-3; D is unresolved. Trimming took off 0 bases at V and 6 bases at J, with 7 bases between the two ends. This CDR3 contains 13 residues. Germline V gives CDR1 SGHVS, CDR2 FQNEAQ. The CDR3 bases are TGTGCCAGCAGCTTAGCGTACGGGGATACGCAGTATTTT. Its translation is CASSLAYGDTQYF.

For this clonotype: A much more abundant neighbour one base away suggests this may be a read error. The chain recombines TRBV28 with TRBJ1-5; D ambiguous. Germline CDR1 reads MDHEN; CDR2 reads SYDVKM. This CDR3 spans 15 amino acids. The CDR3 reads CAGSLGSAQNQPQHF. Written as DNA, the CDR3 is TGTGCCGGCAGTTTGGGGTCAGCTCAGAATCAGCCCCAGCATTTT.

The chain links TRBV28 to TRBJ2-7, with TRBD2 matching over 13 bases. CDR1 and CDR2 (germline): MDHEN, SYDVKM. Losses at the gene ends were 4 bases for V and 6 bases for J; bases not matched to a gene: 9. The CDR3 covers 16 residues. CDR3 sequence reads: CASSSSGTSGTGEQYF. CDR3 nucleotides: TGTGCCAGCAGTTCCTCAGGGACTAGCGGGACGGGCGAGCAGTACTTC.

This clonotype has a count of ten or more. The J gene is TRBJ2-1, the V gene TRBV3-1; tentative D call: TRBD1 (6 bases). This CDR3 has 14 residues. Trimming left V 4 bases short and J 5 bases short, with 12 bases between. Per the germline V gene, CDR1 is LGHDT and CDR2 is YNNKEL (reference sequence). The CDR3 is CASSPQGSNNEQFF. The CDR3 coding sequence is TGTGCCAGCAGCCCGCAGGGGTCAAACAATGAGCAGTTCTTC.